The T cell receptor (beta chain) described here comes from a study of post-analysis software for immune sequencing data. Presence of unique molecular identifiers characterized the TCR beta cDNA libraries. TCRdb reprocessed the PCR reads via MiXCR and lists one record per CDR3 protein. The table shows approximately 460,000 distinct CDR3 sequences, with roughly 45% occurring only once. The study's findings and limits: Significantly decreased normalized Chao1 diversity was recorded for multiple sclerosis patients relative to controls.

As for this clonotype: Its antigen is not identified.

The sequence was collected from a girl between 5 and 17 years old with multiple sclerosis. The sequenced sample consisted of blood.

In nucleotides, the CDR3 is TGTGCCAGCAGCCAAGACAACTACGAGCAGTACTTC. Translating it yields CASSQDNYEQYF. V gene TRBV3-1 combines with J gene TRBJ2-7; the D is unclear. This CDR3 is built from 12 residues. V was trimmed by 0 bases and J by 3 bases, leaving 3 bases between them. CDR1 is LGHDT, CDR2 YNNKEL, per germline (reference sequence).